The 17 T cell receptor beta chains reported below all come from one sample, sequenced in a study of control samples from healthy donors and cancer patients. Produced via immunoSEQ multiplex PCR; TCRdb's table is partial and in-frame only. The sample records about 49,000 clones, approximately 86% being singletons. The sequenced material came from PBMCs. The source of these receptors is a woman aged 50 to 60 with lung cancer.

V gene TRBV12-3 or TRBV12-4 combines with J gene TRBJ1-1, with 9 bases matching TRBD1. This CDR3 spans 13 amino acids. V shed 6 bases, J shed 4 bases, and the junction held 3 bases outside the gene matches. The CDR3 loop reads CASRPTGGTEAFF. CDR3 DNA: TGTGCCAGCAGACCGACAGGGGGCACTGAAGCTTTCTTT.

The chain uses TRBV10-3 and TRBJ1-5; perhaps TRBD1 as D (5 bases). Germline CDR1 ENHRY, CDR2 SYGVKD. Trimming took 2 bases from V and 3 from J, leaving 11 bases between them. The length of the CDR3 is 15 residues. The DNA of the CDR3 is TGTGCCATCAGTGAGCTGGGGGGTAACAATCAGCCCCAGCATTTT. Residues: CAISELGGNNQPQHF.

The rearrangement links TRBV4-3 to TRBJ2-7; D gene unclear. The CDR3 loop spans 13 amino acids. V was clipped by 2 bases and J by 5 bases, with 10 bases between them. The germline CDR1 and CDR2 sequences are LGHNA and YSLEER. The CDR3 region is CASSQYRANEQYF. Here the CDR3 DNA reads TGCGCCAGCAGCCAATATCGGGCCAACGAGCAGTACTTC.

V gene TRBV27 combines with J gene TRBJ2-2; 8 nucleotides match TRBD1. Germline CDR1 and CDR2: MNHEY and SMNVEV (reference sequence). The CDR3 is made up of 17 amino acids. Unmatched junction bases numbered 7, after V lost 1 base and J lost 3 bases. CDR3 DNA: TGTGCCAGCAGTTTATTCAGCCAGGGGGCTGACACCGGGGAGCTGTTTTTT. Translated, it gives CASSLFSQGADTGELFF.

This chain joins TRBV29-1 and TRBJ2-3; TRBD1 aligns across 8 bases. The CDR3 totals 14 residues. Germline V lookup: CDR1 SQVTM, CDR2 ANQGSEA. Trimming removed 2 bases from V and 0 bases from J; junction bases left unmatched: 1. Here the CDR3 reads CSVEQGASTDTQYF. As DNA, the CDR3 is TGCAGCGTTGAACAGGGGGCGAGCACAGATACGCAGTATTTT.

V usage is TRBV3-1 (or the pseudogene TRBV3-2) and J usage is TRBJ1-2; weak D call: TRBD1 (5 bases). Germline lookup yields CDR1 LGHDT and CDR2 YNNKEL (reference sequence). The CDR3 length is 14 residues. V was clipped by 1 base and J by 8 bases, with 14 bases between them. The chain's CDR3 is CASSQVAGRDGYTF. CDR3 bases: TGTGCCAGCAGCCAAGTGGCGGGGCGGGACGGCTACACCTTC.

The chain recombines TRBV7-9 with TRBJ1-2; tentatively, D is TRBD1 (6 bases). V gave up 4 bases and J gave up 0 bases, with 12 bases separating them. Germline assignment: CDR1 SEHNR and CDR2 FQNEAQ (reference sequence). This CDR3 contains 15 residues. This CDR3 reads CASSSGQPSNYGYTF. DNA of the CDR3: TGTGCCAGCAGCTCCGGACAGCCTTCTAACTATGGCTACACCTTC.

The gene calls are TRBV29-1 and TRBJ2-3; TRBD1 agrees at 10 bases. V shed 0 bases and J 1 base; nucleotides not matched to a gene: 4. The germline gives CDR1 SQVTM, CDR2 ANQGSEA. The CDR3 is 16 amino acids. CDR3 sequence: CSVEDWDRGGTDTQYF. The CDR3 DNA is TGCAGCGTTGAAGATTGGGACAGGGGCGGCACAGATACGCAGTATTTT.

This chain uses TRBV11-3 with TRBJ2-2; D gene ambiguous. CDR1 SGHNT and CDR2 YENEEA come from the germline V gene. V was cut by 1 base and J by 0 bases, with 6 bases left in between. The CDR3 spans 15 residues. The CDR3 here is CASSLAGANTGELFF. CDR3 nucleotides: TGTGCCAGCAGCTTAGCAGGAGCGAACACCGGGGAGCTGTTTTTT.

In nucleotides, the CDR3 is TGTGCCAGCTCCGTGGGAGGGATGAACGAGCAGTACTTC. Translated, it gives CASSVGGMNEQYF. V and J are TRBV18 and TRBJ2-7; 7 nucleotides line up with TRBD2. Unmatched junction bases numbered 7, after V lost 6 bases and J lost 5 bases. This CDR3 has 13 amino acids. From germline, CDR1 is KGHSH and CDR2 LQKENI.

This chain connects TRBV28 to TRBJ1-5; no firm D call. The CDR3 consists of 14 residues. CDR1 is MDHEN, CDR2 SYDVKM, per germline. Trimming removed 4 bases from V and 0 bases from J, with 7 bases in between. In DNA, the CDR3 is TGTGCCAGCAGTTCGACACCTAGCAATCAGCCCCAGCATTTT. Its translation is CASSSTPSNQPQHF.

The rearrangement joins TRBV5-1 to TRBJ2-7; 7 nucleotides line up with TRBD2. Germline V gives CDR1 SGHRS, CDR2 YFSETQ. CDR3 length equals 17 residues. V trimming: 4 bases; J trimming: 0 bases; junction bases outside the gene matches: 13. CDR3 region: CASSPPAGRNLSYEQYF. The CDR3 bases are TGCGCCAGCAGCCCCCCAGCGGGACGTAATCTCTCCTACGAGCAGTACTTC.

This sequence joins TRBV5-4 and TRBJ2-5; 10 bases fit TRBD2. Germline-derived CDR1 and CDR2 are SGHNT and YYREEE (reference sequence). CDR3 length: 17 residues. The ends lost 4 bases at V and 1 base at J; junction bases unmatched: 10. The CDR3 here is CASSATGLAVTQETQYF. The CDR3 coding sequence is TGTGCCAGCAGCGCCACCGGACTAGCGGTAACCCAAGAGACCCAGTACTTC.

The CDR3 nucleotides are TGTGCCAGCAGTTACTCGGCAGGGAACACCGGGGAGCTGTTTTTT. Protein product: CASSYSAGNTGELFF. The chain carries TRBV6-6 and TRBJ2-2; no clear D. Trimming took 0 bases from V and 1 from J, leaving 6 bases between them. The CDR3 runs 15 residues. Germline CDR1 and CDR2: MNHNY and SVGAGI (reference sequence).

V and J are TRBV5-1 and TRBJ1-1; D call uncertain. The length of the CDR3 is 13 residues. Trimming removed 4 bases at V and 1 base at J, with 8 bases between. Germline assignment: CDR1 SGHRS and CDR2 YFSETQ. The CDR3 loop reads CASSTNTNTEAFF. The CDR3 DNA sequence: TGCGCCAGCAGCACTAACACGAACACTGAAGCTTTCTTT.

The CDR3 is CASNPSKGVGAEAFF. The CDR3 nucleotides are TGTGCCAGCAACCCAAGTAAGGGGGTTGGCGCTGAAGCTTTCTTT. The rearrangement joins TRBV11-3 to TRBJ1-1; TRBD1 is a possible D gene (6 bases). V lost 7 bases and J lost 6, with 21 bases in between. The CDR3 extends over 15 amino acids. Germline loops: CDR1 SGHNT, CDR2 YENEEA.

The chain recombines TRBV29-1 with TRBJ1-2; D gene uncertain. V lost 6 bases, J lost 5 bases, and 16 bases lay in between. This CDR3 has 13 residues. Germline CDR1 is SQVTM and CDR2 is ANQGSEA. CDR3 residues: CSVRLATQYGYTF. The CDR3 DNA reads TGCAGCGTACGCCTAGCGACACAATATGGCTACACCTTC.